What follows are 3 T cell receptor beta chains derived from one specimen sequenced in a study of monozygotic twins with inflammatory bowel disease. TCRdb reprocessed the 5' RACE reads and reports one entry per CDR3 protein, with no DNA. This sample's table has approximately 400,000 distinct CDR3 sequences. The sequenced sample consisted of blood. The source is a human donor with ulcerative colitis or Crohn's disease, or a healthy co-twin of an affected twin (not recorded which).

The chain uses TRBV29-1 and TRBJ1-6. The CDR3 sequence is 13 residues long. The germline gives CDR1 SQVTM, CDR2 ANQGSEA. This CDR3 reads CSVEVSANSPLHF.

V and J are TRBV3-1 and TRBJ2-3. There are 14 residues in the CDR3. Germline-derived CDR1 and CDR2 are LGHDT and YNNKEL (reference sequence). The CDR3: CASSPRHPTDTQYF.

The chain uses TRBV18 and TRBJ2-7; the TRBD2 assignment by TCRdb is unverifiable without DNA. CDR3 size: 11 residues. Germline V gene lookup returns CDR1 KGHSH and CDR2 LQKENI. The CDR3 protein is CARRLVLEQYF. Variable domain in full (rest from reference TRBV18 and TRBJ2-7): NAGVMQNPRHLVRRRGQEARLRCSPMKGHSHVYWYRQLPEEGLKFMVYLQKENIIDESGMPKERFSAEFPKEGPSILRIQQVVRGDSAAYFCARRLVLEQYFGPGTRLTVT.